Sequencing of this T cell receptor (beta chain) was carried out in a study of blood T cell repertoires in COVID-19. CDR3 size: 15 residues. V was clipped by 2 bases and J by 6 bases; unmatched bases: 6. Per the germline V gene, CDR1 is LGHDT and CDR2 is YNNKEL (reference sequence). In terms of age and location, participants ranged from about 18 to 95 years and lived in about two dozen US areas. Profiled with immunoSEQ multiplex PCR; TCRdb holds only in-frame clones, not every one. The sample includes around 320,000 clones, around 92% of them seen just once. The receptor was derived from a woman aged 45-59 years who had been exposed to COVID-19. The chain joins TRBV3-1 (or the pseudogene TRBV3-2) to TRBJ2-2; TRBD1 matches at 7 bases. Input material: PBMCs or T cells enriched from blood (not recorded which). CDR3 protein: CASSQRTGGSGELFF. The DNA for the CDR3 is TGTGCCAGCAGCCAACGGACAGGAGGTTCCGGGGAGCTGTTTTTT.